This T cell receptor beta chain was sequenced during a study of cytomegalovirus exposure and HLA in healthy donors. This clone has only a few counts. The PCR employed 60 Vbeta primers together with 13 Jbeta primers. The method was immunoSEQ multiplex PCR; TCRdb's version includes in-frame clones alone and lacks a portion of them. The data show approximately 190,000 clones, around 70% seen once. V lost 3 bases and J lost 6; bases outside the gene matches: 7. Germline V lookup: CDR1 KGHSH, CDR2 LQKENI. This CDR3 has 15 residues. Sequencing input: PBMCs. The TCR was taken from a man aged 35-49 years in good health and CMV-seropositive. The chain couples TRBV18 to TRBJ2-1; 8 bases match TRBD2. The CDR3 DNA is TGTGCCAGCTCACCTACCGGGGGGGCCGGCAATGAGCAGTTCTTC. Translated, it gives CASSPTGGAGNEQFF. The full variable domain, in which reference TRBV18 and TRBJ2-1 provide the parts outside the CDR3, is NAGVMQNPRHLVRRRGQEARLRCSPMKGHSHVYWYRQLPEEGLKFMVYLQKENIIDESGMPKERFSAEFPKEGPSILRIQQVVRGDSAAYFCASSPTGGAGNEQFFGPGTRLTVL.